The T cell receptor (beta chain) described here comes from a study of Ad26.COV2.S vaccination and SARS-CoV-2 variants. The V gene lost 4 bases and the J gene lost 0 bases, with 18 bases spanning the gap. The CDR3 covers 16 residues. Germline CDR1 and CDR2: GTSNPN and SVGIG (reference sequence). Points on this clone: Its antigen remains unknown.

Indicated treatment: some 20 received Ad26.COV2.S at low or high dose, single or two shots; 5 received placebo; per-sample allocation not given. Each sample was drawn 63 days after the first injection (of vaccine or placebo). Boston supplied an adult donor aged 18-55 years. Sequenced by immunoSEQ multiplex PCR; TCRdb stores in-frame clones only, minus some. The data hold more than 300,000 clones, with 88% observed a single time. Notes on the study in general: Responses of spike-specific T cells (both CD8+ and CD4+) reportedly showed substantial breadth after vaccination.

This chain connects TRBV30 to TRBJ1-1, with D possibly TRBD1 on 5 matching bases. The receptor was derived from a person aged 18-65 years who received the Ad26.COV2.S COVID-19 vaccine or a placebo. Source: peripheral blood, taken in a trial of Ad26.COV2.S vaccine versus placebo. CDR3 DNA sequence: TGTGCCTGGAAACCTCCGGGACGCCTCATGAACACTGAAGCTTTCTTT. Translating it yields CAWKPPGRLMNTEAFF. Based on the CDR3 plus reference TRBV30 and TRBJ1-1, the full variable domain is SQTIHQWPATLVQPVGSPLSLECTVEGTSNPNLYWYRQAAGRGLQLLFYSVGIGQISSEVPQNLSASRPQDRQFILSSKKLLLSDSGFYLCAWKPPGRLMNTEAFFGQGTRLTVV.